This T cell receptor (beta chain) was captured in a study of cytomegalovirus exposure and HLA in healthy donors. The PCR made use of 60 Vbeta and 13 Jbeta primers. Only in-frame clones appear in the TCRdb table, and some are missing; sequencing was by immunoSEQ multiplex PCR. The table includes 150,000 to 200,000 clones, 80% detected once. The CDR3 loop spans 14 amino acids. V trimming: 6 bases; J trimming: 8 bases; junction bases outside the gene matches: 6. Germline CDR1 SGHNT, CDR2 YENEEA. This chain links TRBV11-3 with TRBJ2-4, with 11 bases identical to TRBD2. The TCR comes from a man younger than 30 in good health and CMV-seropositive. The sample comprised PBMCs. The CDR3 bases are TGTGCCAGCAGTCGAACTAGCGGGAGTGACATTCAGTACTTC. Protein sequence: CASSRTSGSDIQYF.